The 8 T cell receptor beta chains below were found in one sample sequenced in a study of blood T cell repertoires in COVID-19. Some clones are missing from TCRdb's copy, which holds only in-frame ones; the method was immunoSEQ multiplex PCR. The table shows some 30,000 clones, with about 86% occurring only once. Sequencing was performed on peripheral blood. These receptors were collected from a human donor in a cohort sampled during active COVID-19.

The rearrangement links TRBV7-9 to TRBJ1-6, with 7 bases aligning to TRBD1. CDR1 and CDR2 (germline): SEHNR, FQNEAQ (reference sequence). V was clipped by 7 bases and J by 7 bases; unmatched bases: 10. This CDR3 spans 15 amino acids. CDR3 amino acids: CASTEGAGGNSPLHF. Written as DNA, the CDR3 is TGTGCCAGCACCGAAGGGGCAGGGGGGAATTCACCCCTCCACTTT.

The chain joins TRBV5-1 to TRBJ2-1, with D maybe TRBD2 (5 bases). Germline values: CDR1 SGHRS, CDR2 YFSETQ. Trimming shortened V by 6 bases and J by 6 bases, and 19 bases separated the two germline ends. CDR3 size: 15 residues. The CDR3 bases are TGCGCCAGCACCCGCGAGGGTGGACGGGGCAATGAGCAGTTCTTC. Translated: CASTREGGRGNEQFF.

This clone was seen a single time. The CDR3 sequence is CASSVSGGTGNEQFF. The CDR3 DNA follows: TGTGCCAGCAGCGTTAGCGGGGGAACCGGGAATGAGCAGTTCTTC. V gene TRBV9 combines with J gene TRBJ2-1, with TRBD2 matching over 9 bases. There are 15 residues in the CDR3. Trimming cost V 2 bases and J 7 bases; bases outside gene matches: 7. The germline CDR1 and CDR2 sequences are SGDLS and YYNGEE. Drawing the rest from reference TRBV9 and TRBJ2-1, the complete variable domain is DSGVTQTPKHLITATGQRVTLRCSPRSGDLSVYWYQQSLDQGLQFLIQYYNGEERAKGNILERFSAQQFPDLHSELNLSSLELGDSALYFCASSVSGGTGNEQFFGPGTRLTVL.

The CDR3: CASSVLAGTSTDTQYF. The DNA of the CDR3 is TGTGCCAGCAGCGTACTAGCGGGGACTAGCACAGATACGCAGTATTTT. This chain links TRBV9 with TRBJ2-3; TRBD2 aligns across 9 bases. The CDR3 covers 16 residues. CDR1 is SGDLS, CDR2 YYNGEE, per germline. The V and J ends lost 1 base and 0 bases, in that order; junction bases with no gene match: 3.

This rearrangement joins TRBV5-1 to TRBJ1-4; 9 nucleotides agree with TRBD1. Germline CDR1 and CDR2: SGHRS and YFSETQ. The J segment lost 8 bases and the V segment lost 3 bases, leaving 8 bases of the junction unmatched. The CDR3 is 15 residues long. CDR3 region: CASSWGDREGEKLFF. CDR3 in DNA: TGCGCCAGCAGCTGGGGGGACAGGGAAGGAGAAAAACTGTTTTTT.

This sequence joins TRBV19 and TRBJ2-3, with no clear D. The germline CDR1 and CDR2 sequences are LNHDA and SQIVND (reference sequence). Trimming removed 5 bases from V and 4 bases from J, with 13 bases in between. The CDR3 runs to 14 residues. Here the CDR3 reads CASSWQMGADTQYF. The CDR3 nucleotides read TGTGCCAGTAGTTGGCAGATGGGCGCAGATACGCAGTATTTT.

This rearrangement joins TRBV7-8 to TRBJ2-2; 11 positions agree with TRBD2. Per germline, CDR1 SGHVS and CDR2 FQNEAQ. The CDR3 length is 19 residues. The junction had 9 bases not matched to a gene; V was cut back by 0 bases and J by 3 bases. CDR3 DNA: TGTGCCAGCAGCTTAGCACCATTAGCGGGGGGGCCCGACACCGGGGAGCTGTTTTTT. Amino acids: CASSLAPLAGGPDTGELFF.

CDR3 amino acids: CASSQDSGFLFGEQYF. Here the CDR3 DNA reads TGCGCCAGCAGCCAAGATTCAGGGTTTTTGTTTGGCGAGCAGTACTTC. The chain uses TRBV4-1 and TRBJ2-7, with D maybe TRBD1 (5 bases). V was clipped by 0 bases and J by 6 bases, with 18 bases between them. From germline, CDR1 is MGHRA and CDR2 YSYEKL. The CDR3 is 16 residues long.